This T cell receptor beta chain was identified during a study of blood T cells in healthy people across ages. For the second PCR, which ran for about 6 to 12 cycles, a sample-barcoded 5' primer and a J-beta primer mix were used. TCRdb independently ran MiXCR on the 5' RACE reads; one entry per CDR3 protein. The table shows 600,000 to 850,000 distinct CDR3 sequences, with more than 20% occurring only once. Extraction yielded at least 5 micrograms of total RNA per sample. General study results and limits: Long-lived donors had more naive CD4+ cells and higher diversity than aged donors.

Germline lookup yields CDR1 SGHRS and CDR2 YFSETQ. The CDR3 has 13 residues. Trimming shortened V by 1 base and J by 7 bases, and 12 bases separated the two germline ends. As to this clonotype: What it recognizes is unknown.

These data were likewise used in another study, on T cells of mothers and their children. From that report: Nine systemically healthy Caucasian donors: three mothers, six children.

This receptor was taken from a boy aged 10-17 years in good health. This rearrangement joins TRBV5-1 to TRBJ2-7; D uncertain. The sample comprised blood. The CDR3 protein is CASSLYPIEEQYF. The CDR3 nucleotides are TGCGCCAGCAGCTTGTACCCAATTGAAGAGCAGTACTTC. The full variable domain, its missing parts supplied by reference TRBV5-1 and TRBJ2-7, is KAGVTQTPRYLIKTRGQQVTLSCSPISGHRSVSWYQQTPGQGLQFLFEYFSETQRNKGNFPGRFSGRQFSNSRSEMNVSTLELGDSALYLCASSLYPIEEQYFGPGTRLTVT.